Below, one TCR beta chain is given with its context. As yet, its antigen is unknown. Building the TCR beta libraries relied on iRepertoire HTBI primers, and CDR3 regions underwent Arm-PCR. TCRdb reprocessed the multiplex PCR reads with MiXCR, giving one entry per CDR3 protein. The sample includes 680,000 or so distinct CDR3 sequences, around 17% of them seen just once. These data originate in a study of regulatory T cells in long-lasting Graves disease. The study, taken as a whole, reports: New patients shared about 910 public clonotypes, and persistent patients shared more, with 2,741.

Time point described: newly diagnosed GD, antithyroid drugs for less than 3 months. From PBMCs, RNA was extracted and then used to make the TCR library. As a group, patients came from one endocrinology department in Xi'an, China. Germline lookup yields CDR1 SEHNR and CDR2 FQNEAQ (reference sequence). The V end was cut by 1 base, the J end by 2 bases, with 21 bases between. The CDR3 totals 19 residues. This sample also appeared in a second study, on T cells in Graves' hyperthyroidism and ophthalmopathy.

This TCR derives from a woman aged 30 to 39 with Graves disease. The rearrangement links TRBV7-9 to TRBJ1-5; weak D call: TRBD1 (5 bases). Sequencing was performed on peripheral blood mononuclear cells (PBMCs), taken at new diagnosis, from a patient treated with antithyroid drugs. The CDR3, as DNA: TGTGCCAGCAGCTTAGAAACTGGCAGGGCAGGTATCGGCAATCAGCCCCAGCATTTT. Encoded protein: CASSLETGRAGIGNQPQHF.